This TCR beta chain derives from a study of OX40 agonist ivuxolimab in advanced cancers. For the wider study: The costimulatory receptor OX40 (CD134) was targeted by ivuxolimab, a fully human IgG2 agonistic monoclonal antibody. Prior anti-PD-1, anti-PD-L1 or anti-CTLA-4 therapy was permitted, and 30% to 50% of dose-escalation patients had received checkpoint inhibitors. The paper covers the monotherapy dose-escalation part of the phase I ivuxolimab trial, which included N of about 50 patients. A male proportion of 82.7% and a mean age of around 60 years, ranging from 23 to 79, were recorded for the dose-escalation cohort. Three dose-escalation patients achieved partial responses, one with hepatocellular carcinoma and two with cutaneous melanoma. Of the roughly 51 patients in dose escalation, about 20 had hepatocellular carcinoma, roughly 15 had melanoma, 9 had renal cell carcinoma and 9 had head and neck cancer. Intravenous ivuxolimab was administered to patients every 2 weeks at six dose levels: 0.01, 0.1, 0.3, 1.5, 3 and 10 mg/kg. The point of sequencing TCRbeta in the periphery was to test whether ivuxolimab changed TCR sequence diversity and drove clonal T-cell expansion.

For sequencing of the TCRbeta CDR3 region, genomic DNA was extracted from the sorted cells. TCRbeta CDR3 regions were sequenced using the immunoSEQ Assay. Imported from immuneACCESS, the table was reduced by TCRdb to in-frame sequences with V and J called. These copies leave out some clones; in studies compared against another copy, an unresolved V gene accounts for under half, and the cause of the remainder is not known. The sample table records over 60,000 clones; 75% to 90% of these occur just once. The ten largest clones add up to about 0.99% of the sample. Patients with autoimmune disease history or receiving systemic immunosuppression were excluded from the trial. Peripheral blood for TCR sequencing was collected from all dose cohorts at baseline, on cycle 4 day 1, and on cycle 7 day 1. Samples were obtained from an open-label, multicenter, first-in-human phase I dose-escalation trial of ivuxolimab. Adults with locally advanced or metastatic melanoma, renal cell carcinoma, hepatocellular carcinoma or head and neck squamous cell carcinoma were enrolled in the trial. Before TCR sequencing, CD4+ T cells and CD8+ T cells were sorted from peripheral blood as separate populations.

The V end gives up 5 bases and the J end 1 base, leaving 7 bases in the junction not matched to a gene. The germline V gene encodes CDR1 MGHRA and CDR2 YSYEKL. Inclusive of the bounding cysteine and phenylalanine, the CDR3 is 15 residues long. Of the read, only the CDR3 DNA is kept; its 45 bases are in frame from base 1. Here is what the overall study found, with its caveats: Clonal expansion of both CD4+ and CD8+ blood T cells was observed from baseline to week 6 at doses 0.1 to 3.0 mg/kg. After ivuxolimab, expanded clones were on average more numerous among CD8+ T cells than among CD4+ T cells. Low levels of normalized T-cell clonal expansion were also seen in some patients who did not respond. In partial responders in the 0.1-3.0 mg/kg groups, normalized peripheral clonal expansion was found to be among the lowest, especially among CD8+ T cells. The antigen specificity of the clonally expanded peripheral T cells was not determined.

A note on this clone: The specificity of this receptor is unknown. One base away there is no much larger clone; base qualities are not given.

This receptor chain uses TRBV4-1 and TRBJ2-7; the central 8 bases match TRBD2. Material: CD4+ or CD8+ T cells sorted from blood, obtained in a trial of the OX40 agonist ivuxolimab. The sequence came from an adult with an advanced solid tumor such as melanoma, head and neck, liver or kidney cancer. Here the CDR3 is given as CASSSPGTSSYEQYF. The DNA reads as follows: TGCGCCAGCAGCTCTCCCGGGACTAGTTCCTACGAGCAGTACTTC.